This TCR beta chain originates from a study of blood T cells in healthy people across ages. General study points: Naive T cell percentage showed a strong correlation with the diversity of TCR beta. Age advanced and TCR beta diversity per million T cells fell, roughly linearly.

The authors ran a second PCR of 7 to 11 cycles using a sample-barcoded 5' primer and a J-beta primer mix. TCRdb used MiXCR to reprocess the 5' RACE reads, holding one entry per CDR3 protein. The sample includes hundreds of thousands of distinct CDR3 sequences, 48% of them seen just once. The CDR3 totals 17 residues. Germline V lookup: CDR1 DFQATT, CDR2 SNEGSKA (reference sequence). V was shortened by 6 bases and J by 2 bases, with 23 bases between the two germline ends. Comments on this clonotype: Its antigen remains unidentified.

V and J are TRBV20-1 and TRBJ2-1; a weak D match, TRBD2 (6 bases). This clonotype originated in a young man in good health. Specimen: blood. CDR3 sequence: CSAPTDGAGRPYNEQFF. Written as DNA, the CDR3 is TGCAGTGCCCCAACCGACGGGGCGGGACGGCCCTACAATGAGCAGTTCTTC.